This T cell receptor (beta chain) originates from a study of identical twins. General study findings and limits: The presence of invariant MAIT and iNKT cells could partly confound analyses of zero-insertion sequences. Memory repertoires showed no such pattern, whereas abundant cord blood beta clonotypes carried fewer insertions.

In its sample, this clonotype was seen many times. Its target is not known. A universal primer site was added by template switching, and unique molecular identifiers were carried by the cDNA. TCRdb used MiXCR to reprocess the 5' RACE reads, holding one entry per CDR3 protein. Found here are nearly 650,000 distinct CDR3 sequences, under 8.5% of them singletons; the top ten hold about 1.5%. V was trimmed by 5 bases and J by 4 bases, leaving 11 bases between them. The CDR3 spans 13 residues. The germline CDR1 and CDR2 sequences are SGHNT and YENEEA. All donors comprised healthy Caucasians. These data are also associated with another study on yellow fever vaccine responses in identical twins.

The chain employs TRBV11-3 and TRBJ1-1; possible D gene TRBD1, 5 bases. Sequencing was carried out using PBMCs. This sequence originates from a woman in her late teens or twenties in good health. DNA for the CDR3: TGTGCCAGCAGCATAGGGGTGCGCACTGAAGCTTTCTTT. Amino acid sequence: CASSIGVRTEAFF.